Described below is a single TCR beta chain sequence and its context. Its antigen is not known. This entry belongs to a study of CD8+CD57+ T cells in acquired aplastic anemia. In the study overall: DNA from sorted CD4+ and CD8+ cells averaged around 3.5 ug. Overall study results and limits: Overlap between patients and controls comprised 25 to 35 CD8+ CDR3 sequences. Statistical testing detected no significant gap in CD8+ Simpson's diversity between patients and controls.

Both TCR beta VDJ combination and CDR3 sequence profiling were carried out. Genomic DNA was the template for this profiling. TCRdb fed the reads into MiXCR, producing one record per CDR3 protein. Of a few hundred thousand distinct CDR3 sequences in the sample, around three fifths were seen once. Germline loops: CDR1 DFQATT, CDR2 SNEGSKA (reference sequence). The CDR3 is 17 amino acids. The V segment lost 3 bases and the J segment 0 bases; nucleotides outside the gene matches: 8. This sequence was found in a human donor with severe aplastic anemia or a healthy control (not recorded which). The sequencing input was sorted CD4+, CD8+, or CD8+CD57+ T cells (not recorded which) from PBMCs. The V and J genes are TRBV20-1 and TRBJ2-3, with TRBD2 identical over 11 bases. The CDR3 spells CSARGEGTSGSTDTQYF. DNA for the CDR3: TGCAGTGCTAGGGGGGAAGGGACTAGCGGCAGCACAGATACGCAGTATTTT.